This TCR beta chain was captured by sequencing in a study of T cells after yellow fever vaccination. Across the study: SMART-Seq v4 Ultra Low Input handled preparation of low-cell-number fractions.

Germline-derived CDR1 and CDR2 are SGHDN and FVKESK. V lost 0 bases, J lost 4 bases, and 10 bases lay in between. CDR3 length: 15 amino acids. Using its own MiXCR run on the 5' RACE reads, TCRdb lists one record per CDR3 protein. This table holds roughly 350,000 distinct CDR3 sequences, over 3.5% found once. The chain joins TRBV14 to TRBJ1-3; possibly TRBD1 for D (6 bases). The clonotype originates from a man aged 18 to 30 who received the YFV17D yellow fever vaccine. The sequenced sample was PBMCs, obtained 5 days after the yellow fever booster vaccination. The CDR3, as DNA: TGTGCCAGCAGCCAAGACCAGGGGAAGGGAAACACCATATATTTT. The encoded protein is CASSQDQGKGNTIYF.